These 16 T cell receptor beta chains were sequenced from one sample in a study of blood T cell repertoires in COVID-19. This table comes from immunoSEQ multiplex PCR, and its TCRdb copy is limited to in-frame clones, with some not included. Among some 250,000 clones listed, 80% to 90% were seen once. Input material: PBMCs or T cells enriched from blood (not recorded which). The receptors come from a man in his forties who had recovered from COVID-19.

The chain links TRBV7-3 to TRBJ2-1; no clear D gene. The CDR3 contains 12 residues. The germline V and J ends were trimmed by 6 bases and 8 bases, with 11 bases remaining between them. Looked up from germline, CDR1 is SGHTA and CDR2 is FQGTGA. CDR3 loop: CASSPTGYEQFF. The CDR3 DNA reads TGTGCCAGCAGTCCCACCGGTTATGAGCAGTTCTTC.

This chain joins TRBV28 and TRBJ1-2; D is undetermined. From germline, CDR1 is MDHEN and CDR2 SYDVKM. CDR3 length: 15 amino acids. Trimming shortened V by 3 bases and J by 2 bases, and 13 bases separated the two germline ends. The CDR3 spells CASSFYRGGNYGYTF. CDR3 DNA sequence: TGTGCCAGCAGTTTCTATCGGGGAGGGAACTATGGCTACACCTTC.

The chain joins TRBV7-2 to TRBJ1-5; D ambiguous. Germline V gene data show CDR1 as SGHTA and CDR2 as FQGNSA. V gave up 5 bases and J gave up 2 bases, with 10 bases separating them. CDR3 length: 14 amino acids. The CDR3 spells CASSRDKGNQPQHF. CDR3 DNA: TGTGCCAGCAGCCGTGACAAAGGCAATCAGCCCCAGCATTTT.

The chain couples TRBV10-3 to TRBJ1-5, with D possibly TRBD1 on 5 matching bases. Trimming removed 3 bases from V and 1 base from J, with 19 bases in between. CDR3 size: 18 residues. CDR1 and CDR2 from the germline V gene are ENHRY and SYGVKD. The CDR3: CAISDDSSGPRSNQPQHF. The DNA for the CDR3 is TGTGCCATCAGTGATGACTCTTCAGGGCCTCGGAGCAATCAGCCCCAGCATTTT.

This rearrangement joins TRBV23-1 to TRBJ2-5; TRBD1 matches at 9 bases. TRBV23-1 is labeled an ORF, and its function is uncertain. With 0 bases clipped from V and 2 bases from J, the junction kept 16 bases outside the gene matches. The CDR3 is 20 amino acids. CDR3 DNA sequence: TGCGCCAGCAGTCAATCACGACCCCTAGAGGGGGACAGGGAGCAAGAGACCCAGTACTTC. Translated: CASSQSRPLEGDREQETQYF.

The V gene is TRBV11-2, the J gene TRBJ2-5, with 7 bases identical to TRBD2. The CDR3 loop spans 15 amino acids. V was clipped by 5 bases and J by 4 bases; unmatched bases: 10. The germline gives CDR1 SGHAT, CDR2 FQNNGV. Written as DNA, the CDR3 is TGTGCCAGCAGCCATTCGGGAGCGGGGCGAGAGACCCAGTACTTC. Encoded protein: CASSHSGAGRETQYF.

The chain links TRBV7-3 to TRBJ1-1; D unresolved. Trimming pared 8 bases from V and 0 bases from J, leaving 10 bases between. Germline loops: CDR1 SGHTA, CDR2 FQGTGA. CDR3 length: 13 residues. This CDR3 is CASLRNVNTEAFF. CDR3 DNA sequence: TGTGCCAGCTTGAGGAACGTGAACACTGAAGCTTTCTTT.

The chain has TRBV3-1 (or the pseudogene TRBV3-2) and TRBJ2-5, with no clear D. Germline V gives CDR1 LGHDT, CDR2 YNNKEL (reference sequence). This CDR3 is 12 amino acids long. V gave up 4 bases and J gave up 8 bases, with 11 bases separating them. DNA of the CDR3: TGTGCCAGCAGCCCTAGGTACGGAACCCAGTACTTC. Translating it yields CASSPRYGTQYF.

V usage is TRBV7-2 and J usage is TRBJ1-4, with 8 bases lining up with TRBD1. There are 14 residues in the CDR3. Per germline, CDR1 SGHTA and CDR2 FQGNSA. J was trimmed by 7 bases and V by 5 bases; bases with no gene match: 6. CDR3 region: CASSATGAGEKLFF. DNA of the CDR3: TGTGCCAGCAGCGCGACAGGGGCTGGTGAAAAACTGTTTTTT.

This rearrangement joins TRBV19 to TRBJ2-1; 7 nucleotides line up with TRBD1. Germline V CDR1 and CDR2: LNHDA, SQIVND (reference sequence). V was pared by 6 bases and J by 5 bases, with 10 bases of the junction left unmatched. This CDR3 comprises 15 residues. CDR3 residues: CASRSPGQLDNEQFF. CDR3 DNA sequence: TGTGCCAGTAGATCTCCGGGACAGCTGGACAATGAGCAGTTCTTC.

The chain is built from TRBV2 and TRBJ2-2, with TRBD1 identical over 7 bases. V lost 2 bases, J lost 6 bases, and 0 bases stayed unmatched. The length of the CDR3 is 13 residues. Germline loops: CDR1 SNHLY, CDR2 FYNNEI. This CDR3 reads CASSEQGAGELFF. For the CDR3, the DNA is TGTGCCAGCAGTGAACAGGGGGCCGGGGAGCTGTTTTTT.

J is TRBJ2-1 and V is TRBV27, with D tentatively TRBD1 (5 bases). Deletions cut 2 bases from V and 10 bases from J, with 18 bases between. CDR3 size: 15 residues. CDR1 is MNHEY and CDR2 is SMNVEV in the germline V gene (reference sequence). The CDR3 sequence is CASSLIVQGPNEQFF. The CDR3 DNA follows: TGTGCCAGCAGTTTAATCGTCCAGGGTCCAAACGAGCAGTTCTTC.

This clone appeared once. The DNA of the CDR3 is TGCAGCGTTGAACAACCGGACAGACCCCTCTCTGGGGCCAACGTCCTGACTTTC. This encodes CSVEQPDRPLSGANVLTF. The V and J genes are TRBV29-1 and TRBJ2-6; D is perhaps TRBD1 (6 bases). Per the germline V gene, CDR1 is SQVTM and CDR2 is ANQGSEA. CDR3 length: 18 amino acids. The V end lost 2 bases, the J end lost 0 bases, and 17 bases lay between the germline ends.

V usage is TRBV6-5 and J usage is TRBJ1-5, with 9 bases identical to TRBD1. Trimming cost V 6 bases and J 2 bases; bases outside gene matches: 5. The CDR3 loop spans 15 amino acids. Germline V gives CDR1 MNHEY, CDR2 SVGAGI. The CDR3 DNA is TGTGCCAGCAGCCAACGGACAGGGGGCAATCAGCCCCAGCATTTT. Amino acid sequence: CASSQRTGGNQPQHF.

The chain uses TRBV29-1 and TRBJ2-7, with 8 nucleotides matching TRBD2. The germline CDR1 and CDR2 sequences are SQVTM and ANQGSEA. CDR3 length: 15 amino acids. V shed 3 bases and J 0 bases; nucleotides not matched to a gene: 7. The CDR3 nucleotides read TGCAGCGTTGACGGGCTAGCGGGTAACTCCTACGAGCAGTACTTC. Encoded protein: CSVDGLAGNSYEQYF.

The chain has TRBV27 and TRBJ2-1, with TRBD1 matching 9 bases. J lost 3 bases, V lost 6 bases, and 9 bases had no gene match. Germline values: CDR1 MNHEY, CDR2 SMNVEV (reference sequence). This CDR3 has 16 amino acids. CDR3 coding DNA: TGTGCCAGCAGGACTACGTGGACAGGGGTCTACAATGAGCAGTTCTTC. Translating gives CASRTTWTGVYNEQFF.